The 29 T cell receptor beta chains below all came from one sample that was sequenced in a study of T cell responses to AZD1222 COVID-19 vaccine. The data were produced by immunoSEQ multiplex PCR, yet TCRdb's version contains in-frame clones alone and is incomplete. The sample yields 130,000 or so clones, 90% seen once. This specimen was peripheral blood, taken on day 0 of AZD1222 vaccination. Receptor source: an adult in good health.

The chain is built from TRBV6-5 and TRBJ1-4; D gene unclear. V lost 4 bases and J lost 5, with 11 bases in between. The CDR3 is 14 amino acids. Germline V CDR1 and CDR2: MNHEY, SVGAGI. The CDR3 sequence is CASSFLRNNEKLFF. For the CDR3, the DNA is TGTGCCAGCAGTTTCTTACGGAACAATGAAAAACTGTTTTTT.

This clone occurred once. The V and J genes are TRBV4-3 and TRBJ2-1, with a weak D call TRBD2 (5 bases). The CDR3 has 15 residues. Germline CDR1 LGHNA, CDR2 YSLEER. V was clipped by 4 bases and J by 4 bases, with 14 bases between them. The CDR3: CASSRDYGVYNEQFF. The CDR3 DNA reads TGCGCCAGCAGCCGTGACTATGGGGTTTACAATGAGCAGTTCTTC.

The rearrangement joins TRBV7-3 to TRBJ2-1; 12 positions agree with TRBD1. Germline lookup yields CDR1 SGHTA and CDR2 FQGTGA. This CDR3 contains 15 residues. The junction had 5 bases not matched to a gene; V was cut back by 4 bases and J by 7 bases. In DNA, the CDR3 is TGTGCCAGCAGCTGGGGGACAGGGGGCGGAAATGAGCAGTTCTTC. Its translation is CASSWGTGGGNEQFF. Full variable domain (remainder filled in from reference TRBV7-3 and TRBJ2-1): GAGVSQTPSNKVTEKGKYVELRCDPISGHTALYWYRQSLGQGPEFLIYFQGTGAADDSGLPNDRFFAVRPEGSVSTLKIQRTERGDSAVYLCASSWGTGGGNEQFFGPGTRLTVL.

This chain joins TRBV5-4 and TRBJ1-1; no reliable D call. Looked up from germline, CDR1 is SGHNT and CDR2 is YYREEE (reference sequence). The V and J ends lost 6 bases and 1 base respectively, with 16 bases between them. CDR3 length equals 15 residues. The CDR3 sequence: CASNHVSSGNTEAFF. CDR3 DNA sequence: TGTGCCAGCAACCATGTGTCGTCCGGGAACACTGAAGCTTTCTTT. The variable domain in full, completed from reference TRBV5-4 and TRBJ1-1, reads ETGVTQSPTHLIKTRGQQVTLRCSSQSGHNTVSWYQQALGQGPQFIFQYYREEENGRGNFPPRFSGLQFPNYSSELNVNALELDDSALYLCASNHVSSGNTEAFFGQGTRLTVV.

The V call is TRBV15, the J call TRBJ2-1; 7 nucleotides line up with TRBD1. This CDR3 region has 17 residues. After removal of 5 bases from V and 0 bases from J, the junction contained 10 bases not matched to a gene. In germline, CDR1 is LNHNV, CDR2 YYDKDF (reference sequence). CDR3 DNA: TGTGCCACCAGCGCCCGACAAAGGGACAGCTCCTACAATGAGCAGTTCTTC. Amino acid sequence: CATSARQRDSSYNEQFF.

The V gene is TRBV2, the J gene TRBJ2-1; a possible D gene is TRBD1 (6 bases). The germline V gene encodes CDR1 SNHLY and CDR2 FYNNEI. The CDR3 runs to 15 residues. Trimming pared 6 bases from V and 3 bases from J, leaving 15 bases between. The CDR3 loop is CASREDSRNYNEQFF. CDR3 bases: TGTGCCAGCAGAGAGGACAGCCGGAACTACAATGAGCAGTTCTTC. Supplemented by reference TRBV2 and TRBJ2-1, the full variable domain reads EPEVTQTPSHQVTQMGQEVILRCVPISNHLYFYWYRQILGQKVEFLVSFYNNEISEKSEIFDDQFSVERPDGSNFTLKIRSTKLEDSAMYFCASREDSRNYNEQFFGPGTRLTVL.

This chain links TRBV5-1 with TRBJ2-5; 7 bases line up with TRBD2. Germline V gene sequence: CDR1 SGHRS, CDR2 YFSETQ. The V segment lost 1 base and the J segment 5 bases; nucleotides outside the gene matches: 17. This CDR3 has 18 amino acids. CDR3 residues: CASSLYFTRARGLETQYF. In DNA, the CDR3 is TGCGCCAGCAGCTTGTACTTCACGAGGGCGCGGGGGTTGGAGACCCAGTACTTC.

The chain combines TRBV5-5 with TRBJ1-5; tentative D call: TRBD1 (5 bases). Germline lookup yields CDR1 SGHKS and CDR2 YYEKEE (reference sequence). Trimming took 4 bases from V and 5 from J, leaving 13 bases between them. The CDR3 spans 14 residues. CDR3 bases: TGTGCCAGCAGCCGACAGAGCTTGGATCAGCCCCAGCATTTT. Translated, it gives CASSRQSLDQPQHF.

This chain connects TRBV6-2 or TRBV6-3 to TRBJ1-5, with D maybe TRBD1 (6 bases). Germline values: CDR1 MNHEY, CDR2 SVGEGT. The CDR3 covers 15 residues. V lost 4 bases and J 7 bases, leaving 17 bases between the germline ends. In DNA, the CDR3 is TGTGCCAGCAGTTCTCAGCGGGGGGCTCGGCAGCCCCAGCATTTT. Protein product: CASSSQRGARQPQHF.

The V call is TRBV2, the J call TRBJ2-2, with no clear D. This CDR3 is built from 13 residues. Germline V gives CDR1 SNHLY, CDR2 FYNNEI. Trimming took 3 bases from V and 6 from J, leaving 8 bases between them. CDR3 nucleotides: TGTGCCAGCAGTGAGGGTGCTTCCGGGGAGCTGTTTTTT. This sequence encodes CASSEGASGELFF.

This rearrangement joins TRBV7-9 to TRBJ2-1; a weak D match, TRBD2 (5 bases). The V gene lost 1 base and the J gene lost 5 bases, with 12 bases spanning the gap. Germline lookup yields CDR1 SEHNR and CDR2 FQNEAQ (reference sequence). The CDR3 extends over 15 amino acids. CDR3 nucleotide sequence: TGTGCCAGCAGCTTAGTCGCGGGTACCAACAATGAGCAGTTCTTC. This sequence encodes CASSLVAGTNNEQFF.

The chain has TRBV6-5 and TRBJ2-1; 8 nucleotides match TRBD1. This CDR3 is 15 amino acids long. Looked up from germline, CDR1 is MNHEY and CDR2 is SVGAGI. V shed 0 bases and J 6 bases; nucleotides not matched to a gene: 4. CDR3 in amino acids: CASSYSRQGSNEQFF. The CDR3 DNA sequence: TGTGCCAGCAGTTACTCTCGACAGGGGAGCAATGAGCAGTTCTTC.

This rearrangement joins TRBV29-1 to TRBJ1-1; weak D call: TRBD1 (6 bases). The CDR3 runs 12 residues. V lost 5 bases to trimming and J lost 6 bases, with 13 bases between them. In germline, CDR1 is SQVTM, CDR2 ANQGSEA. Written as DNA, the CDR3 is TGCAGCGTTACCCAGGGGTTAGCTGAAGCTTTCTTT. Translated, it gives CSVTQGLAEAFF. Together with reference TRBV29-1 and TRBJ1-1, the CDR3 gives the full variable domain: SAVISQKPSRDICQRGTSLTIQCQVDSQVTMMFWYRQQPGQSLTLIATANQGSEATYESGFVIDKFPISRPNLTFSTLTVSNMSPEDSSIYLCSVTQGLAEAFFGQGTRLTVV.

This clone occurred once. The chain is built from TRBV9 and TRBJ1-3; 9 positions match TRBD1. The CDR3 has 15 residues. CDR1 is SGDLS, CDR2 YYNGEE, per germline. J was trimmed by 4 bases and V by 4 bases; bases with no gene match: 6. The CDR3 DNA follows: TGTGCCAGCAGCAAGGGGACAGGGTTCGGAAACACCATATATTTT. Its translation: CASSKGTGFGNTIYF.

The chain recombines TRBV3-1 (or the pseudogene TRBV3-2) with TRBJ1-5; D is unresolved. Germline loops: CDR1 LGHDT, CDR2 YNNKEL (reference sequence). Trimming removed 3 bases at V and 6 bases at J, with 6 bases between. This CDR3 region has 12 residues. The DNA of the CDR3 is TGTGCCAGCAGCCATGGAATTCAGCCCCAGCATTTT. Translated: CASSHGIQPQHF.

This chain links TRBV7-6 with TRBJ1-2; D is unresolved. The CDR3 spans 14 residues. Germline CDR1 and CDR2: SGHVS and FNYEAQ. V was clipped by 2 bases and J by 8 bases, with 15 bases between them. The DNA for the CDR3 is TGTGCCAGCAGCTTAAGCCCCTATTCGGGGGGCTACACCTTC. This translates into CASSLSPYSGGYTF.

V gene TRBV12-3 or TRBV12-4 combines with J gene TRBJ2-7; 7 bases agree with TRBD2. This CDR3 comprises 13 residues. The V and J ends lost 6 bases and 7 bases, in that order; junction bases with no gene match: 9. CDR3: CASRSQGAGEQYF. In nucleotides, the CDR3 is TGTGCCAGCAGATCTCAGGGAGCGGGGGAGCAGTACTTC.

Comment on this clone: This CDR3 is missing its conserved last phenylalanine or tryptophan, likely due to a read error. It is unclear where the CDR3 begins or ends on the DNA, so no DNA is shown, and the CDR3 is as TCRdb lists it. J is TRBJ1-4 and V is TRBV4-3; the table's D call, TRBD1, was not checked against the DNA. Germline V gene data show CDR1 as LGHNA and CDR2 as YSLEER. The CDR3 is 13 amino acids long, termini counted. The chain's CDR3 is CASSQEPGQGVLI.

The table lists this clone with a few counts. This sequence joins TRBV29-1 and TRBJ1-2, with 9 bases fitting TRBD1. V lost 7 bases to trimming and J lost 2 bases; unmatched junction nucleotides: 2. Per the germline V gene, CDR1 is SQVTM and CDR2 is ANQGSEA. The CDR3 extends over 12 amino acids. CDR3: CSGGTGNYGYTF. The CDR3 bases are TGCAGCGGTGGGACAGGGAACTATGGCTACACCTTC.

This clone has more than one count but fewer than ten. An end of the junction differs from the germline gene, which may be a read error. V usage is TRBV7-6 and J usage is TRBJ1-2, with 9 bases that match TRBD1. This CDR3 is built from 14 residues. From germline, CDR1 is SGHVS and CDR2 FNYEAQ. The CDR3 is CASSIAGQGYGYTF. CDR3 nucleotides: TGTGCCAGCAGCATAGCTGGACAGGGGTATGGCTACACCTTC. Combining the CDR3 with reference TRBV7-6 and TRBJ1-2 gives the whole variable domain GAGVSQSPRYKVTKRGQDVALRCDPISGHVSLYWYRQALGQGPEFLTYFNYEAQQDKSGLPNDRFSAERPEGSISTLTIQRTEQRDSAMYRCASSIAGQGYGYTFGSGTRLTVV.

In nucleotides, the CDR3 is TGTGCCAGCAGTTCAACCGGGACAGCGAACACCGGGGAGCTGTTTTTT. Translation gives CASSSTGTANTGELFF. V is TRBV27 and J is TRBJ2-2, with 7 nucleotides matching TRBD1. This CDR3 region has 16 residues. The V gene end was trimmed by 4 bases and the J gene end by 0 bases; junction bases not matched to a gene: 5. Germline CDR1 MNHEY, CDR2 SMNVEV (reference sequence).

V is TRBV19 and J is TRBJ1-2; D perhaps matches TRBD1 (6 bases). Germline CDR1 is LNHDA and CDR2 is SQIVND (reference sequence). This CDR3 comprises 15 residues. Deletions cut 1 base from V and 7 bases from J, with 16 bases between. In DNA, the CDR3 is TGTGCCAGTAGTATAGTTCACAGGGAAGCTCGTGGCTACACCTTC. Its protein is CASSIVHREARGYTF.

The rearrangement links TRBV7-9 to TRBJ1-6; D perhaps matches TRBD1 (5 bases). The germline gives CDR1 SEHNR, CDR2 FQNEAQ (reference sequence). With 11 bases removed from V and 2 bases from J, the gap between germline ends came to 13 bases. This CDR3 spans 14 amino acids. The DNA for the CDR3 is TGTGCCGCCGGGGGGGGGACCTATAATTCACCCCTCCACTTT. Protein: CAAGGGTYNSPLHF.

The chain is built from TRBV5-4 and TRBJ2-7, with D possibly matching TRBD1 (6 bases). V dropped 2 bases and J dropped 3 bases, with 12 bases sitting between them. The CDR3 runs 14 residues. Germline CDR1 is SGHNT and CDR2 is YYREEE (reference sequence). This chain's CDR3 is CASSFNQGNYEQYF. The CDR3 DNA reads TGTGCCAGCAGCTTTAACCAGGGGAACTACGAGCAGTACTTC.

This clone was observed a handful of times. The V gene is TRBV30, the J gene TRBJ1-1; D remains unclear. The CDR3 totals 11 residues. V lost 5 bases and J 10 bases, leaving 14 bases between the germline ends. The V gene's germline CDR1 is GTSNPN and CDR2 SVGIG (reference sequence). CDR3 DNA: TGTGCCTGGGGGGTTGGCCCTGGAGCTTTCTTT. Protein sequence: CAWGVGPGAFF.

V is TRBV3-1 (or the pseudogene TRBV3-2) and J is TRBJ1-2; D not certain. CDR1 and CDR2 from the germline V gene are LGHDT and YNNKEL (reference sequence). The CDR3 is 15 residues long. V lost 0 bases and J lost 1, with 9 bases in between. The CDR3 loop reads CASSQDGRVNYGYTF. DNA of the CDR3: TGTGCCAGCAGCCAAGATGGGCGGGTTAACTATGGCTACACCTTC.

The V gene is TRBV4-2, the J gene TRBJ2-1, with TRBD1 matching 9 bases. J lost 7 bases, V lost 1 base, and 2 bases had no gene match. CDR1 and CDR2 (germline): LGHNA, YNFKEQ. This CDR3 is built from 14 residues. The DNA of the CDR3 is TGTGCCAGCAGCCAAGCGGGGACAGGGAATGAGCAGTTCTTC. Translation gives CASSQAGTGNEQFF.

The rearrangement joins TRBV23-1 to TRBJ1-5, with D unclear. TRBV23-1 belongs to the ORF category, with a function that is uncertain. Trimming stripped 4 bases from V and 3 bases from J, with 13 bases between. The CDR3 runs 15 residues. CDR3 loop: CASSPPRGPNQPQHF. The CDR3 DNA follows: TGCGCCAGCAGTCCCCCCCGCGGCCCCAATCAGCCCCAGCATTTT.

The chain employs TRBV6-6 and TRBJ2-3; D is possibly TRBD2 (5 bases). V was clipped by 2 bases and J by 6 bases, with 6 bases between them. The CDR3 loop spans 12 amino acids. CDR1 is MNHNY, CDR2 SVGAGI, per germline (reference sequence). Here the CDR3 DNA reads TGTGCCAGCAGTTACGACTATGATACGCAGTATTTT. It specifies CASSYDYDTQYF.